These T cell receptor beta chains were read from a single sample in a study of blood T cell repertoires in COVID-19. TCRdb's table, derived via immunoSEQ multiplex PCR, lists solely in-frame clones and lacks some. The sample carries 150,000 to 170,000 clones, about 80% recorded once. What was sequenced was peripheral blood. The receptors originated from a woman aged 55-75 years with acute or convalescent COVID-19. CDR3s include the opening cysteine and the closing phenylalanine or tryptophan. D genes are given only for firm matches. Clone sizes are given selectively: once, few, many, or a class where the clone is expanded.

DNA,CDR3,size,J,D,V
TGTGCCAGCAGCTTAGCGGGGACTAGCGGGCAGTACAATGAGCAGTTCTTC,CASSLAGTSGQYNEQFF,-,TRBJ2-1,TRBD2,TRBV7-8
TGCAGCGTTGAAGGGACAGCTAACACTGAAGCTTTCTTT,CSVEGTANTEAFF,few,TRBJ1-1,-,TRBV29-1
TGTGCCAGCAGTTTTAGAGGACAGGGGCTCTCGGGTGGGAATCAGCCCCAGCATTTT,CASSFRGQGLSGGNQPQHF,-,TRBJ1-5,TRBD1,TRBV27
TGTGCCACCAGCAGAGAGGCAGGGGGCTTAGTAGGCTACACCTTC,CATSREAGGLVGYTF,-,TRBJ1-2,TRBD1,TRBV15
TGTGCCAGCAGTTTCGGTCAGGTCAGACCCGGGGAGCTGTTTTTT,CASSFGQVRPGELFF,-,TRBJ2-2,-,TRBV28
TGTGCCAGCAGCGTGAGGGCGGATCAGCCCCAGCATTTT,CASSVRADQPQHF,-,TRBJ1-5,-,TRBV9
TGTGCCAGCAGCTTAGACCCCCCAGGGGAAGCTTTCTTT,CASSLDPPGEAFF,-,TRBJ1-1,-,TRBV11-2
TGCGCCAGCAACGGGGAAGGAGGCACTGAAGCTTTCTTT,CASNGEGGTEAFF,-,TRBJ1-1,-,TRBV5-1
TGCGCCAGCAGCCTCGAGCGGGGGGGCTCCTACAATGAGCAGTTCTTC,CASSLERGGSYNEQFF,-,TRBJ2-1,TRBD2,TRBV4-1
TGTGCCAGCAGCCGCGGAGGGCTTCAAGAGACCCAGTACTTC,CASSRGGLQETQYF,-,TRBJ2-5,-,TRBV11-2
TGTGCCAGTAGTATTAAAGGGGACACTGAAGCTTTCTTT,CASSIKGDTEAFF,once,TRBJ1-1,-,TRBV19
TGTGCCAGCAGCCAATCCCGGTATGGCTACACCTTC,CASSQSRYGYTF,-,TRBJ1-2,-,TRBV3-1/TRBV3-2
TGTGCCAGTAGTATGTTACAGGGGGCATCTTTCTACTATGTCACCTTC,CASSMLQGASFYYVTF,once,TRBJ1-2,TRBD1,TRBV19
TGTGCCAGCAGCTTGGGACAGGGGGCGTACGAGCAGTACTTC,CASSLGQGAYEQYF,few,TRBJ2-7,TRBD1,TRBV5-6
TGTGCCAGCAGGGAACAGGGCGCCGGCTATGGCTACACCTTC,CASREQGAGYGYTF,-,TRBJ1-2,-,TRBV2
TGTGCCAGCAGCAAACGCACAGATTCCTACGAGCAGTACTTC,CASSKRTDSYEQYF,few,TRBJ2-7,-,TRBV7-9
TGTGCCAGCCTACGAGGGACTAACACTGAAGCTTTCTTT,CASLRGTNTEAFF,-,TRBJ1-1,-,TRBV7-9
TGTGCCAGTAGTGGCGGGAACACCGGGGAGCTGTTTTTT,CASSGGNTGELFF,-,TRBJ2-2,-,TRBV19
TGTGCCAGCAGAAATTCAGGGTATCGAGGCTACACCTTC,CASRNSGYRGYTF,-,TRBJ1-2,-,TRBV6-5
TGTGCCAGCAGTGACTACGGGACAGGCAACTATGGCTACACCTTC,CASSDYGTGNYGYTF,-,TRBJ1-2,TRBD1,TRBV6-4
TGTGCCAGCAGTTACCACTCGACTAGCGGCACAGATACGCAGTATTTT,CASSYHSTSGTDTQYF,-,TRBJ2-3,TRBD2,TRBV6-5
TGTGCCAGCAGCCACTGGACAGGGGGCGAGACAGATACGCAGTATTTT,CASSHWTGGETDTQYF,-,TRBJ2-3,TRBD1,TRBV14